Listed below are T cell receptor beta chains from one sample, sequenced in a study of blood T cell repertoires in COVID-19. Libraries were prepared by immunoSEQ multiplex PCR; TCRdb keeps only in-frame clonotypes and omits some of them. Counted here are around 20,000 clones, more than 70% occurring once; the ten biggest clones make up 5%. The sample was PBMCs or T cells enriched from blood (not recorded which). The origin of the receptors is a young woman who had recovered from COVID-19. Both conserved end residues are part of each CDR3. A D gene is named only where the DNA matches it firmly. Part of the rows lack a size; the others show once, few, many or a class for expanded clones.

-,TRBJ1-2,TRBV29-1,-,12,TGCAGCGTTCAGAGCGGTAACTATGGCTACACCTTC,CSVQSGNYGYTF
-,TRBJ1-1,TRBV30,-,15,TGTGCCTGGAGTTACGGGCAGGGTGGGAACACTGAAGCTTTCTTT,CAWSYGQGGNTEAFF
-,TRBJ1-5,TRBV4-1,-,15,TGCGCCAGCAGCCTGCAGGGTGAGGGCAATCAGCCCCAGCATTTT,CASSLQGEGNQPQHF
once,TRBJ1-4,TRBV6-4,-,15,TGTGCCAGCAGTGCTCTGGCAGCAACTAATGAAAAACTGTTTTTT,CASSALAATNEKLFF
-,TRBJ2-3,TRBV4-3,-,13,TGCGCCAGCAGCCAAGATCAGGGGGATACGCAGTATTTT,CASSQDQGDTQYF
-,TRBJ2-7,TRBV19,-,17,TGTGCCAGTACCAAATCCCCGTTTCAAGGGGATTTGGACGAGCAGTACTTC,CASTKSPFQGDLDEQYF
-,TRBJ2-5,TRBV4-1,TRBD1,14,TGCGCCAGCAGCGCACCGGGACAGAAAGAGACCCAGTACTTC,CASSAPGQKETQYF
once,TRBJ2-2,TRBV7-2,-,14,TGTGCCAGCAGCTTAGCGATGGCTCCCGGGGAGCTGTTTTTT,CASSLAMAPGELFF
-,TRBJ2-7,TRBV7-9,TRBD1,15,TGTGCCAGCAGCTTAAGGGACAGGGGATCGGGGGAGCAGTACTTC,CASSLRDRGSGEQYF
once,TRBJ2-6,TRBV9,-,15,TGTGCCAGCAGCGTAGGCCCGGTCGGGGCCAACGTCCTGACTTTC,CASSVGPVGANVLTF
-,TRBJ1-1,TRBV6-2/TRBV6-3,TRBD1,11,TGTGCCAGCAGCCAACAGGGGGCGGCTTTCTTT,CASSQQGAAFF
few,TRBJ1-3,TRBV7-2,TRBD1,14,TGTGCCAGCAGCCCAGGGGGCTCGGTAAACACCATATATTTT,CASSPGGSVNTIYF
-,TRBJ1-3,TRBV27,-,14,TGTGCCAGCAGTCCCTCGGGGAGAGTCGACACCATATATTTT,CASSPSGRVDTIYF
once,TRBJ2-7,TRBV12-3/TRBV12-4,-,13,TGTGCCAGCAGTCCCGGGGTTACCTACGAGCAGTACTTC,CASSPGVTYEQYF
-,TRBJ2-2,TRBV13,TRBD2,16,TGTGCCAGCAGCTGGACTAGCGGGGGGCGTACCGGGGAGCTGTTTTTT,CASSWTSGGRTGELFF
-,TRBJ2-5,TRBV29-1,TRBD2,12,TGCAGCGTTGAATGGGGAGGGGAGACCCAGTACTTC,CSVEWGGETQYF
-,TRBJ1-2,TRBV11-2,-,12,TGTGCCAGCAGCGCTAAGCAGGGCGGCTACACCTTC,CASSAKQGGYTF
-,TRBJ2-1,TRBV3-1/TRBV3-2,TRBD2,17,TGTGCCAGCAGCCAAGGGGCTAGCGGCGTCTCCTACAATGAGCAGTTCTTC,CASSQGASGVSYNEQFF
once,TRBJ2-7,TRBV20-1,-,13,TGCAGTGCTAGTTGGCAGGGCTCCTACGAGCAGTACTTC,CSASWQGSYEQYF
few,TRBJ1-2,TRBV30,TRBD1,14,TGTGCCTGGAGGAACCCGGGACAGTACTATGGCTACACCTTC,CAWRNPGQYYGYTF
-,TRBJ1-6,TRBV28,TRBD1,14,TGTGCCAGCAGTCCCGGGACAGGGAGATCACCCCTCCACTTT,CASSPGTGRSPLHF
-,TRBJ1-2,TRBV9,-,14,TGTGCCAGTACAAGATCTCAGAATAACTATGGCTACACCTTC,CASTRSQNNYGYTF
-,TRBJ2-7,TRBV28,TRBD1,14,TGTGCCAGCAGTTCGGGACAGGGGACCTACGAGCAGTACTTC,CASSSGQGTYEQYF
-,TRBJ1-2,TRBV29-1,-,12,TGCAGCGTTGATACCGGGTTCAATGGCTACACCTTC,CSVDTGFNGYTF
-,TRBJ1-4,TRBV5-6,TRBD1,15,TGTGCCAGCAGCGTCCCGGGACAGGGAGATGAAAAACTGTTTTTT,CASSVPGQGDEKLFF
-,TRBJ2-7,TRBV7-6,TRBD2,15,TGTGCCAGCAGCTTAGCGCCCAGCGGGGGGAACGAGCAGTACTTC,CASSLAPSGGNEQYF
-,TRBJ2-7,TRBV27,-,16,TGTGCCAGCAGTTTTGGACTCACGACCTTCCTTTACGAGCAGTACTTC,CASSFGLTTFLYEQYF
-,TRBJ2-7,TRBV24-1,TRBD1,16,TGTGCCACCAGTGATTCCGGGACAGGGAAGACCTACGAGCAGTACTTC,CATSDSGTGKTYEQYF
-,TRBJ1-4,TRBV19,-,16,TGTGCCAGTAGTCTGGGACTCATTTCAACTAATGAAAAACTGTTTTTT,CASSLGLISTNEKLFF
few,TRBJ1-5,TRBV6-4,-,15,TGTGCCAGCAATTTTAGAGTCCTTAACAATCAGCCCCAGCATTTT,CASNFRVLNNQPQHF
-,TRBJ2-5,TRBV7-2,TRBD2,15,TGTGCCAGCAGCTTAGGGAGGACTAGCGGAGAGACCCAGTACTTC,CASSLGRTSGETQYF
-,TRBJ2-1,TRBV6-2/TRBV6-3,TRBD2,19,TGTGCCAGCAGTTACTCGTTGAGCTTGGACGGACTAGCGGGGACTGAGCAGTTCTTC,CASSYSLSLDGLAGTEQFF
-,TRBJ2-7,TRBV28,-,13,TGTGCCAGCAGTTTGTCTGGAGATTACGAGCAGTACTTC,CASSLSGDYEQYF
-,TRBJ2-2,TRBV7-2,TRBD2,17,TGTGCCAGCAGCCGCCGGAGACTAGCGGGGGGGACCGGGGAGCTGTTTTTT,CASSRRRLAGGTGELFF
-,TRBJ1-1,TRBV25-1,TRBD1,14,TGTGCCAGCAGGGACAATACAGGGGGCTTTGAAGCTTTCTTT,CASRDNTGGFEAFF
-,TRBJ1-1,TRBV30,TRBD1,14,TGTGCCTGGTGGGACAGGGGAGGGGTCACTGAAGCTTTCTTT,CAWWDRGGVTEAFF
few,TRBJ2-7,TRBV6-6,-,12,TGTGCCAGCAGTCCCGGGAGTAACGAGCAGTACTTC,CASSPGSNEQYF
-,TRBJ2-5,TRBV11-3,-,16,TGTGCCAGCAGCCCAGGGGAGGGGGGGCCGCGAGAGACCCAGTACTTC,CASSPGEGGPRETQYF
-,TRBJ1-1,TRBV7-9,TRBD1,15,TGTGCCAGCAGCTTAGGGCGGACAGGGGTAATGAAAGCTTTCTTT,CASSLGRTGVMKAFF
-,TRBJ1-2,TRBV11-2,-,15,TGTGCCAGCAGCCCCCTTGGTAGGGGAATTTTCGGCTACACCTTC,CASSPLGRGIFGYTF
-,TRBJ1-5,TRBV7-3,TRBD1,14,TGTGCCAGCAGCCCCTTGGACAGGGAACAGCCCCAGCATTTT,CASSPLDREQPQHF
-,TRBJ2-7,TRBV4-1,-,13,TGCGCCAGCAGCAGAGGACAGCCCTACGAGCAGTACTTC,CASSRGQPYEQYF
few,TRBJ2-7,TRBV16,-,14,TGTGCCAGCAGCCAATCCGGTCCCTCCTACGAGCAGTACTTC,CASSQSGPSYEQYF
-,TRBJ2-3,TRBV30,TRBD2,13,TGTGCCTGGAGTGTTGCGGGGGGGCCGGGGTATTATTTT,CAWSVAGGPGYYF
once,TRBJ1-4,TRBV7-2,TRBD1,14,TGTGCCAGCAGCTTTCGACAGGGTGGGGAAAAACTGTTTTTT,CASSFRQGGEKLFF
-,TRBJ1-1,TRBV11-1,-,15,TGTGCCAGCAGCGCAGGACAAAACATGAACACTGAAGCTTTCTTT,CASSAGQNMNTEAFF
few,TRBJ1-5,TRBV19,-,17,TGTGCCAGTAGTTCCTTGCTGGCCCCCGTCGGCAATCAGCCCCAGCATTTT,CASSSLLAPVGNQPQHF
-,TRBJ2-7,TRBV2,TRBD1,13,TGTGCCAGCAGTGAAAGGACAGGGTACGAGCAGTACTTC,CASSERTGYEQYF
-,TRBJ1-5,TRBV2,-,18,TGTGCCAGCAGTGAAGCGGGAGAGCCAGCCCATAGCGATCAGCCCCAGCATTTT,CASSEAGEPAHSDQPQHF